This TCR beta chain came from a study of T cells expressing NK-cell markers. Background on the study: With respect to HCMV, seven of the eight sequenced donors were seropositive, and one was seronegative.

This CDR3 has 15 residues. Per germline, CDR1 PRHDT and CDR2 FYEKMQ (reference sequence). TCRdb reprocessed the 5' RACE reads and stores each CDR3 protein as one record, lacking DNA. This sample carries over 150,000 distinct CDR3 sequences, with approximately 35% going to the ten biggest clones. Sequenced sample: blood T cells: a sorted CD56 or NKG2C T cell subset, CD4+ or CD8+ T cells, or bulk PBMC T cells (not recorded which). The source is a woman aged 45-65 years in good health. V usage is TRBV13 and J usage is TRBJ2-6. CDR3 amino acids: CASSLRSSGANVLTF. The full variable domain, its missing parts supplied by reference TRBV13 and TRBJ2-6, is AAGVIQSPRHLIKEKRETATLKCYPIPRHDTVYWYQQGPGQDPQFLISFYEKMQSDKGSIPDRFSAQQFSDYHSELNMSSLELGDSALYFCASSLRSSGANVLTFGAGSRLTVL.